These 27 T cell receptor beta chains share one sample of origin, sequenced in a study of cytomegalovirus exposure and HLA in healthy donors. PCR amplification relied on 60 Vbeta primers (plus 13 Jbeta primers). Generated by immunoSEQ multiplex PCR, the TCRdb table keeps only in-frame clones and is missing some. The sample shows some 150,000 clones, 70% of them seen only once. Sequencing used PBMCs. These TCRs come from a woman aged 55 to 70 in good health and CMV-seropositive.

The rearrangement joins TRBV6-5 to TRBJ2-1, with a tentative D call TRBD2 (7 bases). The CDR3 has 13 amino acids. Looked up from germline, CDR1 is MNHEY and CDR2 is SVGAGI. V dropped 5 bases and J dropped 7 bases, with 12 bases sitting between them. The CDR3 nucleotides read TGTGCCAGCAGTAGCGGGACATCGAATGAGCAGTTCTTC. Its protein product is CASSSGTSNEQFF.

V is TRBV12-5 and J is TRBJ2-2; the D gene is possibly TRBD1 (7 bases). Germline V CDR1 and CDR2: LGHNT, FRNRAP. V was trimmed by 2 bases and J by 7 bases, leaving 14 bases between them. The CDR3 is made up of 15 amino acids. In DNA form, the CDR3 reads TGTGCTAGTGGTTTGTTGGCAGGGGGGATCGGGGAGCTGTTTTTT. This codes for CASGLLAGGIGELFF. Based on the CDR3 plus reference TRBV12-5 and TRBJ2-2, the full variable domain is DARVTQTPRHKVTEMGQEVTMRCQPILGHNTVFWYRQTMMQGLELLAYFRNRAPLDDSGMPKDRFSAEMPDATLATLKIQPSEPRDSAVYFCASGLLAGGIGELFFGEGSRLTVL.

This rearrangement joins TRBV7-8 to TRBJ1-1; D gene unclear. CDR1 SGHVS and CDR2 FQNEAQ come from the germline V gene. Trimming shortened V by 7 bases and J by 4 bases, and 16 bases separated the two germline ends. The CDR3 runs to 14 residues. CDR3 nucleotide sequence: TGTGCCAGCACCTCGTTGCAGGCTGGCACTGAAGCTTTCTTT. Protein product: CASTSLQAGTEAFF.

The rearrangement links TRBV5-1 to TRBJ2-7; 9 nucleotides line up with TRBD2. The CDR3 extends over 15 amino acids. Germline CDR1 SGHRS, CDR2 YFSETQ. J lost 3 bases, V lost 2 bases, and 6 bases had no gene match. CDR3 in DNA: TGCGCCAGCAGCTTTCCGGCTAGCGGGATCTACGAGCAGTACTTC. It translates to CASSFPASGIYEQYF.

This chain uses TRBV7-3 with TRBJ2-2, with TRBD2 matching over 7 bases. Germline V gives CDR1 SGHTA, CDR2 FQGTGA. The ends lost 5 bases at V and 0 bases at J; junction bases unmatched: 6. The CDR3 covers 16 residues. CDR3 nucleotides: TGTGCCAGCAGCCCCCGGGGGGTCCCGAACACCGGGGAGCTGTTTTTT. This codes for CASSPRGVPNTGELFF. The full variable domain, rest sourced from reference TRBV7-3 and TRBJ2-2, is GAGVSQTPSNKVTEKGKYVELRCDPISGHTALYWYRQSLGQGPEFLIYFQGTGAADDSGLPNDRFFAVRPEGSVSTLKIQRTERGDSAVYLCASSPRGVPNTGELFFGEGSRLTVL.

This clone was detected only a few times. The rearrangement links TRBV7-6 to TRBJ1-1; TRBD1 is a possible D gene (5 bases). The CDR3 length is 17 residues. Germline V gene data show CDR1 as SGHVS and CDR2 as FNYEAQ. The V gene lost 1 base and the J gene lost 1 base, with 16 bases spanning the gap. The CDR3 loop reads CASSLDTGGGRNTEAFF. DNA for the CDR3: TGTGCCAGCAGCTTAGATACTGGGGGGGGGAGGAACACTGAAGCTTTCTTT. The full variable domain, in which reference TRBV7-6 and TRBJ1-1 provide the parts outside the CDR3, is GAGVSQSPRYKVTKRGQDVALRCDPISGHVSLYWYRQALGQGPEFLTYFNYEAQQDKSGLPNDRFSAERPEGSISTLTIQRTEQRDSAMYRCASSLDTGGGRNTEAFFGQGTRLTVV.

The genes are TRBV7-2 and TRBJ1-5; TRBD1 might be the D (5 bases). The germline V gene encodes CDR1 SGHTA and CDR2 FQGNSA. Trimming left V 5 bases short and J 4 bases short, with 12 bases between. The length of the CDR3 is 14 residues. The CDR3 protein is CASSDRGLNQPQHF. CDR3 bases: TGTGCCAGCAGCGACCGGGGGTTGAATCAGCCCCAGCATTTT.

The chain carries TRBV4-2 and TRBJ2-1; 9 bases map to TRBD2. This CDR3 has 17 amino acids. Germline loops: CDR1 LGHNA, CDR2 YNFKEQ. The V gene end was trimmed by 0 bases and the J gene end by 6 bases; junction bases not matched to a gene: 9. DNA of the CDR3: TGTGCCAGCAGCCAAGACCATAGCGGGAGCCCCCCCAATGAGCAGTTCTTC. It codes for CASSQDHSGSPPNEQFF.

The CDR3 coding sequence is TGTGCCAGCAGCTGGGGACTAGCGGGAGGAAATGAGCAGTTCTTC. It encodes CASSWGLAGGNEQFF. V gene TRBV5-4 combines with J gene TRBJ2-1; 15 bases map to TRBD2. Germline assignment: CDR1 SGHNT and CDR2 YYREEE (reference sequence). With 3 bases clipped from V and 7 bases from J, the junction kept 2 bases outside the gene matches. This CDR3 has 15 amino acids.

The CDR3 reads CASSSRSGRISYEQYF. For the CDR3, the DNA is TGTGCCAGCAGTTCTCGTAGCGGGAGAATCTCCTACGAGCAGTACTTC. The V and J genes are TRBV6-5 and TRBJ2-7, with 9 nucleotides matching TRBD2. V lost 4 bases, J lost 0 bases, and 7 bases stayed unmatched. The CDR3 covers 16 residues. In germline, CDR1 is MNHEY, CDR2 SVGAGI.

This chain connects TRBV27 to TRBJ1-1, with D maybe TRBD1 (5 bases). With 2 bases removed from V and 1 base from J, the gap between germline ends came to 8 bases. The CDR3 totals 14 residues. Germline CDR1 is MNHEY and CDR2 is SMNVEV (reference sequence). The CDR3 loop is CASSLVRGNTEAFF. CDR3 sequence (DNA): TGTGCCAGCAGTTTAGTTAGGGGGAACACTGAAGCTTTCTTT.

The rearrangement joins TRBV30 to TRBJ1-1; D unclear. The V gene's germline CDR1 is GTSNPN and CDR2 SVGIG (reference sequence). This CDR3 is built from 12 residues. V lost 4 bases, J lost 8 bases, and 14 bases lay in between. In DNA form, the CDR3 reads TGTGCCTGGAACCATGCTATAAAGGAAGCTTTCTTT. It codes for CAWNHAIKEAFF.

The rearrangement links TRBV28 to TRBJ1-2; 7 bases are a match to TRBD1. Trimming at V came to 7 bases and at J to 9 bases, leaving 14 bases not matched to a gene. Germline loops: CDR1 MDHEN, CDR2 SYDVKM. The CDR3 runs to 14 residues. The CDR3 DNA reads TGTGCCAGCACCAGTCGGGACAGCCTACGAAGCTACACCTTC. It yields the protein CASTSRDSLRSYTF.

The rearrangement joins TRBV4-1 to TRBJ2-1; 14 nucleotides line up with TRBD2. The CDR3 is made up of 17 amino acids. Germline CDR1 MGHRA, CDR2 YSYEKL. The V and J ends lost 2 bases and 9 bases, in that order; junction bases with no gene match: 9. The CDR3 sequence: CASSQPGTSGRGGEQFF. DNA for the CDR3: TGCGCCAGCAGCCAACCAGGGACTAGCGGGAGAGGAGGTGAGCAGTTCTTC.

This clone was detected once. The J gene is TRBJ1-2, the V gene TRBV2, with TRBD1 matching over 7 bases. The CDR3 runs to 13 residues. Germline values: CDR1 SNHLY, CDR2 FYNNEI. Germline trimming cut 8 bases from V and 2 bases from J; bases unmatched to any gene: 5. Here the CDR3 DNA reads TGTGCCAGCCGGGACAGCTCAAACTATGGCTACACCTTC. The encoded protein is CASRDSSNYGYTF.

The V gene is TRBV2, the J gene TRBJ1-1; no clear D gene. The germline gives CDR1 SNHLY, CDR2 FYNNEI. CDR3 size: 13 residues. The ends were cut back, 1 base at V and 6 bases at J, with 9 bases in the middle. The CDR3 reads CASSEGEAAEAFF. CDR3 DNA: TGTGCCAGCAGTGAAGGGGAGGCTGCTGAAGCTTTCTTT.

The gene calls are TRBV29-1 and TRBJ1-3; 11 bases match TRBD1. This CDR3 is built from 13 residues. Germline CDR1 is SQVTM and CDR2 is ANQGSEA. Trimming took 4 bases from V and 7 from J; bases not matched to a gene: 3. In nucleotides, the CDR3 is TGCAGCGTTGCCGGGACAGGGGGGAACACCATATATTTT. It encodes CSVAGTGGNTIYF. The full variable domain, completed using reference TRBV29-1 and TRBJ1-3, is SAVISQKPSRDICQRGTSLTIQCQVDSQVTMMFWYRQQPGQSLTLIATANQGSEATYESGFVIDKFPISRPNLTFSTLTVSNMSPEDSSIYLCSVAGTGGNTIYFGEGSWLTVV.

The rearrangement links TRBV30 to TRBJ1-1; TRBD1 matches 8 bases. The CDR3 totals 14 residues. CDR1 GTSNPN and CDR2 SVGIG come from the germline V gene (reference sequence). V was pared by 0 bases and J by 3 bases, with 3 bases of the junction left unmatched. The CDR3 spells CAWSVAGGYTEAFF. CDR3 sequence (DNA): TGTGCCTGGAGTGTAGCAGGGGGCTACACTGAAGCTTTCTTT.

The gene calls are TRBV15 and TRBJ1-3; the D gene is possibly TRBD1 (6 bases). Trimming cost V 0 bases and J 2 bases, with 11 bases left between them. The CDR3 is 16 amino acids. The germline gives CDR1 LNHNV, CDR2 YYDKDF (reference sequence). The CDR3 here is CATSRDLAGAGNTIYF. The CDR3 bases are TGTGCCACCAGCAGAGATCTGGCAGGGGCTGGAAACACCATATATTTT.

J is TRBJ2-5 and V is TRBV6-5; 12 bases match TRBD1. This CDR3 contains 16 residues. CDR1 MNHEY and CDR2 SVGAGI come from the germline V gene. V lost 4 bases, J lost 5 bases, and 8 bases stayed unmatched. As DNA, the CDR3 is TGTGCCAGCAGTTCCGCCGGGACAGGGGGCCGGGAGACCCAGTACTTC. Residues: CASSSAGTGGRETQYF.

The chain links TRBV5-1 to TRBJ2-1; 8 positions agree with TRBD2. The CDR3 extends over 15 amino acids. V lost 0 bases and J lost 5; bases outside the gene matches: 4. In germline, CDR1 is SGHRS, CDR2 YFSETQ. The CDR3 region is CASSLDGRANNEQFF. CDR3 in DNA: TGCGCCAGCAGCTTGGACGGGAGGGCCAACAATGAGCAGTTCTTC.

The chain couples TRBV30 to TRBJ1-2; tentative D call: TRBD1 (5 bases). The CDR3 is 14 residues long. CDR1 and CDR2 (germline): GTSNPN, SVGIG (reference sequence). V lost 2 bases and J lost 2, with 12 bases in between. The CDR3 here is CAWSSTGGNYGYTF. In DNA, the CDR3 is TGTGCCTGGAGTAGTACAGGCGGAAACTATGGCTACACCTTC.

CDR3 nucleotides: TGTGCCAGCAGTGGACAGGGGAGTGAAGCTTTCTTT. Encoded protein: CASSGQGSEAFF. The V call is TRBV27, the J call TRBJ1-1, with TRBD1 identical over 9 bases. The V gene's germline CDR1 is MNHEY and CDR2 SMNVEV (reference sequence). The CDR3 covers 12 residues. Germline trimming cut 5 bases from V and 7 bases from J; bases unmatched to any gene: 2.

This clone is a singleton in its sample. The chain's CDR3 is CASSPLLRAVASEQYF. The DNA of the CDR3 is TGTGCCAGCTCACCACTTCTACGGGCAGTAGCGTCCGAGCAGTACTTC. V and J are TRBV18 and TRBJ2-7; possibly TRBD2 for D (5 bases). Germline V lookup: CDR1 KGHSH, CDR2 LQKENI. V lost 1 base and J lost 6, with 19 bases in between. The CDR3 is 16 residues long. The whole variable domain, remainder taken from reference TRBV18 and TRBJ2-7, is NAGVMQNPRHLVRRRGQEARLRCSPMKGHSHVYWYRQLPEEGLKFMVYLQKENIIDESGMPKERFSAEFPKEGPSILRIQQVVRGDSAAYFCASSPLLRAVASEQYFGPGTRLTVT.

This sequence joins TRBV5-1 and TRBJ2-5, with unresolved D. The closer fit of TRBJ2-7 to the DNA end suggests the J call may be wrong. Germline lookup yields CDR1 SGHRS and CDR2 YFSETQ. The CDR3 is made up of 15 amino acids. CDR3 sequence (DNA): TGCGCCAGCAGCTTGGGTGGCGGTGACTCCTACGAGCAGTACTTC. It translates to CASSLGGGDSYEQYF.

The chain recombines TRBV28 with TRBJ1-1; D not certain. The CDR3 is made up of 15 amino acids. With 6 bases removed from V and 3 bases from J, the gap between germline ends came to 17 bases. CDR1 is MDHEN and CDR2 is SYDVKM in the germline V gene. CDR3 residues: CASRSSGSGDTEAFF. The CDR3, as DNA: TGTGCCAGCAGGTCTTCTGGTAGCGGGGACACTGAAGCTTTCTTT.

This sequence joins TRBV9 and TRBJ1-5; TRBD1 is a possible D gene (6 bases). CDR1 and CDR2 from the germline V gene are SGDLS and YYNGEE. Trimming stripped 0 bases from V and 8 bases from J, with 15 bases between. The length of the CDR3 is 15 residues. CDR3 sequence reads: CASSVGQGWDEPQHF. The DNA of the CDR3 is TGTGCCAGCAGCGTAGGGCAGGGGTGGGATGAGCCCCAGCATTTT. Filled out from reference TRBV9 and TRBJ1-5, the complete variable domain reads DSGVTQTPKHLITATGQRVTLRCSPRSGDLSVYWYQQSLDQGLQFLIQYYNGEERAKGNILERFSAQQFPDLHSELNLSSLELGDSALYFCASSVGQGWDEPQHFGDGTRLSIL.